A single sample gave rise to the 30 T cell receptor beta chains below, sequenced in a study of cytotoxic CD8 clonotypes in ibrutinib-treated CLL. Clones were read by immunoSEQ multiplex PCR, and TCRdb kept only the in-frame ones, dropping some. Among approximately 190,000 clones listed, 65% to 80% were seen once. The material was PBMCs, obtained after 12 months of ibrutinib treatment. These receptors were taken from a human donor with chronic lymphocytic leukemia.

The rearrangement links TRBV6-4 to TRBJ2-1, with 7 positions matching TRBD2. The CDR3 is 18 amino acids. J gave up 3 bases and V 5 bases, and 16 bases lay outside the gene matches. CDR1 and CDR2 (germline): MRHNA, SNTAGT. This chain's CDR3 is CASSSSFGAGAGYNEQFF. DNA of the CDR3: TGTGCCAGCAGTAGCTCTTTTGGCGCGGGAGCTGGCTACAATGAGCAGTTCTTC.

CDR3 residues: CASSQDGMEGPGYEQFF. In nucleotides, the CDR3 is TGCGCCAGCAGCCAAGATGGGATGGAGGGCCCCGGTTATGAGCAGTTCTTC. The chain carries TRBV4-3 and TRBJ2-1; D might be TRBD2 (6 bases). The germline CDR1 and CDR2 sequences are LGHNA and YSLEER. V was clipped by 0 bases and J by 8 bases, with 20 bases between them. This CDR3 has 17 amino acids.

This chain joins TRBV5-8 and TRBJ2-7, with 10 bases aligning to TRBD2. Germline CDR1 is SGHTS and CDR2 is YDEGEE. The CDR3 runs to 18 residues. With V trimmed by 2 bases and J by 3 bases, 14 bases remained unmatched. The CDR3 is CASSFGGSGRAAIYEQYF. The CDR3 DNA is TGTGCCAGCAGCTTCGGGGGGAGCGGGAGGGCCGCTATCTACGAGCAGTACTTC.

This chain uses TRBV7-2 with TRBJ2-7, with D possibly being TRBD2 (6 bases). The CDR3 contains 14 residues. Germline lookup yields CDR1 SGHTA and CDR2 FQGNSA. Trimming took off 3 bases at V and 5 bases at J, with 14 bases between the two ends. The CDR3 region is CASSLAPSDHEQYF. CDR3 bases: TGTGCCAGCAGCTTGGCCCCTAGCGATCACGAGCAGTACTTC. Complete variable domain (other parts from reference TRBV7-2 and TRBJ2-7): GAGVSQSPSNKVTEKGKDVELRCDPISGHTALYWYRQSLGQGLEFLIYFQGNSAPDKSGLPSDRFSAERTGGSVSTLTIQRTQQEDSAVYLCASSLAPSDHEQYFGPGTRLTVT.

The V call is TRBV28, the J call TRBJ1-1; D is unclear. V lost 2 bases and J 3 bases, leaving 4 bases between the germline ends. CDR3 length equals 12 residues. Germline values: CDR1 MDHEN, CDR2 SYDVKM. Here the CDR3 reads CASSLGYTEAFF. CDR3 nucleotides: TGTGCCAGCAGTTTAGGGTACACTGAAGCTTTCTTT. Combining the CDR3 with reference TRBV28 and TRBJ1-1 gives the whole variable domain DVKVTQSSRYLVKRTGEKVFLECVQDMDHENMFWYRQDPGLGLRLIYFSYDVKMKEKGDIPEGYSVSREKKERFSLILESASTNQTSMYLCASSLGYTEAFFGQGTRLTVV.

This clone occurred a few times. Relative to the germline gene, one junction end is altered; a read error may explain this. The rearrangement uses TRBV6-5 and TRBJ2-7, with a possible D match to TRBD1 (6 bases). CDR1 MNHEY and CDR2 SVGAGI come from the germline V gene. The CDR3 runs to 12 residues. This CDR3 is CASSDGRGVVDF. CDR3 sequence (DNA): TGTGCCAGCAGTGATGGCAGGGGTGTCGTTGACTTC.

The DNA for the CDR3 is TGCAGCGTTGAAGATACGGGGCACACTGAAGCTTTCTTT. It is translated as CSVEDTGHTEAFF. The gene calls are TRBV29-1 and TRBJ1-1, with D possibly matching TRBD1 (5 bases). V was shortened by 0 bases and J by 3 bases, with 8 bases between the two germline ends. This CDR3 is built from 13 residues. Per germline, CDR1 SQVTM and CDR2 ANQGSEA. The complete variable domain, with remaining parts taken from reference TRBV29-1 and TRBJ1-1, reads SAVISQKPSRDICQRGTSLTIQCQVDSQVTMMFWYRQQPGQSLTLIATANQGSEATYESGFVIDKFPISRPNLTFSTLTVSNMSPEDSSIYLCSVEDTGHTEAFFGQGTRLTVV.

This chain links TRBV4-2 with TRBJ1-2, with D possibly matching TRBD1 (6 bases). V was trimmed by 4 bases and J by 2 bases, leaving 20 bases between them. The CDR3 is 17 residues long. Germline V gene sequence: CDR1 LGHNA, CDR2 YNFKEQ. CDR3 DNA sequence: TGTGCCAGCAGCCCTCAAAAGGGACAACCTTTGAACTATGGCTACACCTTC. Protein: CASSPQKGQPLNYGYTF.

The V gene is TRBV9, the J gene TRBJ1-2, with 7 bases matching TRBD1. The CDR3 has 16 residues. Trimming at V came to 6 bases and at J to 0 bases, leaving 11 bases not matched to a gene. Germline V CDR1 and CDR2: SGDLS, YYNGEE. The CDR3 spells CASTKGTARANYGYTF. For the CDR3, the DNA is TGTGCCAGCACCAAAGGGACAGCACGGGCTAACTATGGCTACACCTTC.

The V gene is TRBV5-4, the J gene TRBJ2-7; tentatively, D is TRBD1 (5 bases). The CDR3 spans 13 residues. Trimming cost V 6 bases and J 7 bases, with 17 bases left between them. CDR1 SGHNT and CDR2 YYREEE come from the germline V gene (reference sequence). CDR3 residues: CASNSPSAGEQYF. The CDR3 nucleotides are TGTGCCAGCAACTCACCATCGGCAGGGGAGCAGTACTTC. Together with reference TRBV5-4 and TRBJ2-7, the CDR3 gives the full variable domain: ETGVTQSPTHLIKTRGQQVTLRCSSQSGHNTVSWYQQALGQGPQFIFQYYREEENGRGNFPPRFSGLQFPNYSSELNVNALELDDSALYLCASNSPSAGEQYFGPGTRLTVT.

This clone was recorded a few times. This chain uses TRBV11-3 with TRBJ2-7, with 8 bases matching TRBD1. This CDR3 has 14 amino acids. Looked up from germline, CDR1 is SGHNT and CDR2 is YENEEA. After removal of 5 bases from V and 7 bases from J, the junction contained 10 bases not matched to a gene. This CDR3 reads CASSTGTGIREQYF. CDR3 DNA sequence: TGTGCCAGCAGCACCGGGACAGGCATACGTGAGCAGTACTTC.

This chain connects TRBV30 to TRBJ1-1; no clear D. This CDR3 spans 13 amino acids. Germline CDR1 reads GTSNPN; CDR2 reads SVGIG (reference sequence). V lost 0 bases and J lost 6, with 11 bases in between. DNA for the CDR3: TGTGCCTGGAGTGTGTCTGGAGCCTCTGAAGCTTTCTTT. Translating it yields CAWSVSGASEAFF.

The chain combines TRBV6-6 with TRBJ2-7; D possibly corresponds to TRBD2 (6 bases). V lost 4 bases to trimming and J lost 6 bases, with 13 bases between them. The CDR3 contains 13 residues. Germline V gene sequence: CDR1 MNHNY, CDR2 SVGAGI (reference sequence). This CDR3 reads CASSSQLGGEQYF. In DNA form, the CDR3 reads TGTGCCAGCAGTTCGCAACTGGGAGGCGAGCAGTACTTC.

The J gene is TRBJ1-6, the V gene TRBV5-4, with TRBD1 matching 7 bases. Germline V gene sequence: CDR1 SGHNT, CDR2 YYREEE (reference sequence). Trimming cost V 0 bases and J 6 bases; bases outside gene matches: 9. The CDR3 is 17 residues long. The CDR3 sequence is CASSLAWGRDSNSPLHF. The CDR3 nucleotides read TGTGCCAGCAGCTTGGCGTGGGGGCGGGACAGTAATTCACCCCTCCACTTT.

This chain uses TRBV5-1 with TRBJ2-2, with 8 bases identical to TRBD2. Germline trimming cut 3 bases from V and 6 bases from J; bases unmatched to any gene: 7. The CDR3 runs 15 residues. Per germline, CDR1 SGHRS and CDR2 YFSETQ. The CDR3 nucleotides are TGCGCCAGCAGCTACGTAGCGGGGCCCCCCGGGGAGCTGTTTTTT. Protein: CASSYVAGPPGELFF.

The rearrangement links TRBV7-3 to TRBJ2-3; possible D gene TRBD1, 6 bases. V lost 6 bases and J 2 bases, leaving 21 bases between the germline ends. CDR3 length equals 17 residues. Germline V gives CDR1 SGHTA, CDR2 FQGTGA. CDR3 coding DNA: TGTGCCAGCAGTAAAGGGGGTGGCGGTCCCCCCACAGATACGCAGTATTTT. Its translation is CASSKGGGGPPTDTQYF.

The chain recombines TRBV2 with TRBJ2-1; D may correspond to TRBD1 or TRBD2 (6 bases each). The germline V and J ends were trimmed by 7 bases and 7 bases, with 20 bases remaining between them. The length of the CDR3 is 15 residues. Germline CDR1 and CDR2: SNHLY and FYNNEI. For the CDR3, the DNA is TGTGCCAGCACCTCGGGGGCAGGGCTTAGGAATGAGCAGTTCTTC. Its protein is CASTSGAGLRNEQFF.

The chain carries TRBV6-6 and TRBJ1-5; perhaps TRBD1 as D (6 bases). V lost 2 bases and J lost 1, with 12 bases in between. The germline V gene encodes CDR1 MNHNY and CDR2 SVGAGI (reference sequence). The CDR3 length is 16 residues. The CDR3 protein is CASSYRGASSNQPQHF. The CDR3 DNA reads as TGTGCCAGCAGTTACCGGGGGGCTTCAAGCAATCAGCCCCAGCATTTT.

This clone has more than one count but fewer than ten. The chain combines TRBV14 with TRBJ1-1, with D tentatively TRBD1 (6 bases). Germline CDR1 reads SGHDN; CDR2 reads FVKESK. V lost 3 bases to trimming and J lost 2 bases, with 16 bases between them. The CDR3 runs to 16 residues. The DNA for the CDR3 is TGTGCCAGCAGCCATCTCGAACAGGGTGGAAACACTGAAGCTTTCTTT. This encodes CASSHLEQGGNTEAFF.

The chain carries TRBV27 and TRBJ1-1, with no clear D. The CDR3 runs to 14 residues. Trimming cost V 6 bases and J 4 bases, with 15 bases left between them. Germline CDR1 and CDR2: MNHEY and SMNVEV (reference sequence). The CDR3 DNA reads TGTGCCAGCAGGGAGATTGGGTTGGGCACTGAAGCTTTCTTT. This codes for CASREIGLGTEAFF.

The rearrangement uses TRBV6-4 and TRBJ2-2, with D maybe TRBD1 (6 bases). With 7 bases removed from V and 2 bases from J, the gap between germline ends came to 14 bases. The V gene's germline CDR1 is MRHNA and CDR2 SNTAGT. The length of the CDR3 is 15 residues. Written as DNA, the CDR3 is TGTGCCAGCATTCGGTGGACAGCAAACACCGGGGAGCTGTTTTTT. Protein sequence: CASIRWTANTGELFF.

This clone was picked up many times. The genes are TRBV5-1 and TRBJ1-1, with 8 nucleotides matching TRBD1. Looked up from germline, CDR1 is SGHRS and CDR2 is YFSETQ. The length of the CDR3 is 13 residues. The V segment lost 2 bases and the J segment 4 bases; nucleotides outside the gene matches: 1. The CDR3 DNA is TGCGCCAGCAGCTTTACAGGGGGCACTGAAGCTTTCTTT. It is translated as CASSFTGGTEAFF.

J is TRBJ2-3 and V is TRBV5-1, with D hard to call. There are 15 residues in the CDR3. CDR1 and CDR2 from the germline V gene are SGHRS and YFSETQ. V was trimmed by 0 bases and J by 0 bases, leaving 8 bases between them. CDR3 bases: TGCGCCAGCAGCTTGGGGGCAGCTAGCACAGATACGCAGTATTTT. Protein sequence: CASSLGAASTDTQYF.

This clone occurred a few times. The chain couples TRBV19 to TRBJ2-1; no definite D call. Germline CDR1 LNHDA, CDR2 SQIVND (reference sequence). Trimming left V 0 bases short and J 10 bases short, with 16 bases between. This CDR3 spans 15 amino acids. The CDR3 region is CASSIDGRGGFEQFF. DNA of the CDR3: TGTGCCAGTAGTATAGATGGCCGCGGTGGTTTCGAGCAGTTCTTC.

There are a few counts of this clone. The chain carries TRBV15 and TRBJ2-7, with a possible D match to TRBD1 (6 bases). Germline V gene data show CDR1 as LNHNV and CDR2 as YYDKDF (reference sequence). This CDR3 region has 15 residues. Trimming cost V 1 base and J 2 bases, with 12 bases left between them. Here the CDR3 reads CATSRAGAGAYEQYF. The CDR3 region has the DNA TGTGCCACCAGCAGAGCAGGGGCCGGGGCCTACGAGCAGTACTTC.

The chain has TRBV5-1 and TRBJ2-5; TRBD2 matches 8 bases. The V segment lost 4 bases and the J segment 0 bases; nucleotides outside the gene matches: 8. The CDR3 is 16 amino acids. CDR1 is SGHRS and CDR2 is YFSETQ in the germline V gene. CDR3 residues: CASSATRGGNQETQYF. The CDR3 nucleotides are TGCGCCAGCAGCGCGACCCGCGGGGGGAACCAAGAGACCCAGTACTTC.

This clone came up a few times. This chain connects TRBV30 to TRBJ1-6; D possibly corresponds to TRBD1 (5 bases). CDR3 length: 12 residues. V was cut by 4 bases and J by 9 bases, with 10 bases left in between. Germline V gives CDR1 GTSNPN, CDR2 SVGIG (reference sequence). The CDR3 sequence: CAWIGGSSPLHF. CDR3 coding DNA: TGTGCCTGGATTGGGGGGAGTTCACCCCTCCACTTT.

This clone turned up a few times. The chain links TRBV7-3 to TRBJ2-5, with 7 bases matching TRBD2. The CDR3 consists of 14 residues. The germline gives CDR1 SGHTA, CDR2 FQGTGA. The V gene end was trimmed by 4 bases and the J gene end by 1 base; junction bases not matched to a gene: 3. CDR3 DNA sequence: TGTGCCAGCAGCTCCTCTAGCGGCCAAGAGACCCAGTACTTC. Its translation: CASSSSSGQETQYF. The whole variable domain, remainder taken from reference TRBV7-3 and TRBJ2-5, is GAGVSQTPSNKVTEKGKYVELRCDPISGHTALYWYRQSLGQGPEFLIYFQGTGAADDSGLPNDRFFAVRPEGSVSTLKIQRTERGDSAVYLCASSSSSGQETQYFGPGTRLLVL.

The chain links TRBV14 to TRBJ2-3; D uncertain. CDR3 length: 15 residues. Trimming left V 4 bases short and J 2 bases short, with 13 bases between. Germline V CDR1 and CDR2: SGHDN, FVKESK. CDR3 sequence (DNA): TGTGCCAGCAGCCGAAGATTAAACCCCACAGATACGCAGTATTTT. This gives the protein CASSRRLNPTDTQYF.

In DNA, the CDR3 is TGTGCCAGCAGTTACTCGAGGGGGCTCAATCAGCCCCAGCATTTT. It encodes CASSYSRGLNQPQHF. The genes are TRBV6-5 and TRBJ1-5; TRBD1 matches at 7 bases. Germline V CDR1 and CDR2: MNHEY, SVGAGI. This CDR3 region has 15 residues. Trimming took 0 bases from V and 3 from J; bases not matched to a gene: 2.